The next 23 T cell receptor beta chains were all read from a single sample in a study of spatial heterogeneity in lung cancer. Antigens for these TCRs are unknown. TCRdb re-called the 5' RACE reads with MiXCR, one entry per CDR3 protein. The sample records roughly 16,000 distinct CDR3 sequences, approximately 6.8% being singletons. Time point denoted: sample taken at primary tumor resection. Study-wide findings and caveats: Higher tumor mutation counts went along with higher counts of expanded intratumoral alpha and beta TCRs.

Material: lung tumor tissue, obtained at surgery. The receptor source for this set is a female donor with early-stage non-small cell lung cancer.

Ten or more counts support this clonotype. For a library built for alpha chains, this beta chain is a stray read; little rests on its size. The J gene is TRBJ1-2, the V gene TRBV20-1; 9 positions match TRBD1. Germline V gene lookup returns CDR1 DFQATT and CDR2 SNEGSKA (reference sequence). CDR3 length: 13 amino acids. J lost 7 bases, V lost 5 bases, and 8 bases had no gene match. CDR3 protein: CSARTGDFGGYTF. The DNA of the CDR3 is TGCAGTGCTCGGACAGGGGATTTTGGTGGCTACACCTTC.

This clonotype was counted many times. Because this beta chain is a stray read in a library intended to capture alpha chains, its abundance should not be given much weight. V gene TRBV28 combines with J gene TRBJ1-2, with TRBD1 identical over 8 bases. CDR3 length: 12 amino acids. The V and J ends lost 6 bases and 7 bases, in that order; junction bases with no gene match: 4. Germline V lookup: CDR1 MDHEN, CDR2 SYDVKM. DNA for the CDR3: TGTGCCAGCAGCAGGGGGCAAAGTGGCTACACCTTC. Translating gives CASSRGQSGYTF.

Of note for this clonotype: Since the library was made to target alpha chains, this beta chain is a stray read and its abundance is not meaningful. This rearrangement joins TRBV7-9 to TRBJ2-7; TRBD1 or TRBD2 may be the D gene (5 bases each). Germline V CDR1 and CDR2: SEHNR, FQNEAQ (reference sequence). Deletions cut 8 bases from V and 1 base from J, with 9 bases between. The CDR3 extends over 12 amino acids. The chain's CDR3 is CASGDGSYEQYF. As DNA, the CDR3 is TGTGCCAGCGGGGACGGGTCCTACGAGCAGTACTTC.

This clonotype was seen at least ten times. This beta chain lies outside the target of a library built for alpha chains; its clone size means little. The genes are TRBV7-6 and TRBJ2-3; weak D call: TRBD2 (6 bases). Germline V gene sequence: CDR1 SGHVS, CDR2 FNYEAQ. Trimming left V 5 bases short and J 0 bases short, with 12 bases between. The CDR3 spans 15 residues. The CDR3 sequence: CASSLDSGSTDTQYF. The CDR3 bases are TGTGCCAGCAGCCTTGATAGCGGTAGCACAGATACGCAGTATTTT. The complete variable domain, with remaining parts taken from reference TRBV7-6 and TRBJ2-3, reads GAGVSQSPRYKVTKRGQDVALRCDPISGHVSLYWYRQALGQGPEFLTYFNYEAQQDKSGLPNDRFSAERPEGSISTLTIQRTEQRDSAMYRCASSLDSGSTDTQYFGPGTRLTVL.

Turning to this clonotype: Being off target in a library aimed at alpha chains, this beta chain has a size of little meaning. The chain joins TRBV6-1 to TRBJ2-5, with D uncertain. The CDR3 sequence is 14 residues long. Per germline, CDR1 MNHNS and CDR2 SASEGT. Trimming shortened V by 1 base and J by 1 base, and 7 bases separated the two germline ends. CDR3 protein: CASSEEQPQETQYF. CDR3 coding DNA: TGTGCCAGCAGTGAAGAACAACCCCAAGAGACCCAGTACTTC.

Relative to its sample, this clonotype is medium-sized. This beta chain is an off-target read within a library intended for alpha chains, so its frequency means little. V and J are TRBV30 and TRBJ2-6; D assignment may be TRBD1 or TRBD2 (6 bases each). Trimming removed 0 bases at V and 1 base at J, with 10 bases between. The CDR3 consists of 16 residues. Germline CDR1 is GTSNPN and CDR2 is SVGIG (reference sequence). In DNA form, the CDR3 reads TGTGCCTGGAGTGTTGGAGGGGGGTCTGGGGCCAACGTCCTGACTTTC. Translated, it gives CAWSVGGGSGANVLTF. The variable domain in full, with the rest retrieved from reference TRBV30 and TRBJ2-6, is SQTIHQWPATLVQPVGSPLSLECTVEGTSNPNLYWYRQAAGRGLQLLFYSVGIGQISSEVPQNLSASRPQDRQFILSSKKLLLSDSGFYLCAWSVGGGSGANVLTFGAGSRLTVL.

With regard to this clonotype: This beta chain is a stray sequence in a library constructed for alpha chains; its clone size is not meaningful. The chain couples TRBV3-1 to TRBJ2-7; D gene ambiguous. Trimming stripped 4 bases from V and 2 bases from J, with 12 bases between. Germline V lookup: CDR1 LGHDT, CDR2 YNNKEL (reference sequence). The CDR3 extends over 14 amino acids. The CDR3 bases are TGTGCCAGCAGCCCTCTGGGGTCCGCCTACGAGCAGTACTTC. Translated: CASSPLGSAYEQYF.

This clonotype rates as large (0.1 to 1%). The library was prepared for alpha chains; this beta chain is a stray read, so its frequency means little. V usage is TRBV5-1 and J usage is TRBJ1-1, with D tentatively TRBD1 (5 bases). The V and J ends lost 7 bases and 4 bases respectively, with 11 bases between them. The CDR3 is made up of 12 amino acids. Germline loops: CDR1 SGHRS, CDR2 YFSETQ. In DNA form, the CDR3 reads TGCGCCAGCGGCCAGGGAAGCACTGAAGCTTTCTTT. The encoded protein is CASGQGSTEAFF. The complete variable domain, with remaining parts taken from reference TRBV5-1 and TRBJ1-1, reads KAGVTQTPRYLIKTRGQQVTLSCSPISGHRSVSWYQQTPGQGLQFLFEYFSETQRNKGNFPGRFSGRQFSNSRSEMNVSTLELGDSALYLCASGQGSTEAFFGQGTRLTVV.

This clonotype was counted at least ten times. This beta chain is an unintended read in a library built for alpha chains; its size means little. The J gene is TRBJ2-3, the V gene TRBV7-2; 11 nucleotides agree with TRBD1. With V trimmed by 0 bases and J by 3 bases, 5 bases remained unmatched. CDR1 SGHTA and CDR2 FQGNSA come from the germline V gene. This CDR3 is 17 amino acids long. This CDR3 is CASSLAVGTGGTDTQYF. In nucleotides, the CDR3 is TGTGCCAGCAGCTTAGCGGTTGGGACAGGGGGTACAGATACGCAGTATTTT.

This clonotype was counted between two and nine times. With the library built for alpha chains, this beta chain is off target and its frequency is not meaningful. V and J are TRBV9 and TRBJ2-2, with TRBD2 identical over 10 bases. From germline, CDR1 is SGDLS and CDR2 YYNGEE. This CDR3 comprises 17 residues. V trimming: 3 bases; J trimming: 6 bases; junction bases outside the gene matches: 11. CDR3 amino acids: CASSAQPGLATAGELFF. The CDR3 nucleotides read TGTGCCAGCAGCGCCCAGCCGGGACTAGCGACGGCCGGGGAGCTGTTTTTT.

This clonotype was seen a few times. As an off-target read in a library built for alpha chains, this beta chain has a frequency of little significance. V is TRBV20-1 and J is TRBJ1-1; TRBD1 aligns across 9 bases. The CDR3 extends over 14 amino acids. V lost 1 base, J lost 5 bases, and 5 bases stayed unmatched. The germline CDR1 and CDR2 sequences are DFQATT and SNEGSKA (reference sequence). CDR3 loop: CSARAGTGMTEAFF. The CDR3 DNA is TGCAGTGCTAGAGCCGGGACAGGGATGACTGAAGCTTTCTTT.

This clonotype was seen repeatedly, ten times or more. Found in a library prepared for alpha chains, this beta chain is an off-target read, and its abundance has little meaning. This chain joins TRBV12-3 or TRBV12-4 and TRBJ2-3, with D hard to call. The CDR3 length is 11 residues. The ends were cut back, 8 bases at V and 10 bases at J, with 13 bases in the middle. Written as DNA, the CDR3 is TGTGCCAGCCTAGAACAGAGATCGCAGTATTTT. Its protein product is CASLEQRSQYF.

Regarding this clonotype: Because the library targeted alpha chains, this beta chain is an off-target read whose size means little. This chain connects TRBV4-1 to TRBJ2-5, with D perhaps matching TRBD1 or TRBD2 (5 bases each). V lost 0 bases to trimming and J lost 5 bases, with 16 bases between them. The germline gives CDR1 MGHRA, CDR2 YSYEKL. The CDR3 extends over 16 amino acids. The CDR3 loop reads CASSQETAGRGETQYF. CDR3 in DNA: TGCGCCAGCAGCCAAGAAACGGCAGGGAGAGGGGAGACCCAGTACTTC.

This clonotype was seen repeatedly, ten times or more. The library was designed around alpha chains, so this beta chain is a stray read whose abundance carries little weight. This sequence joins TRBV30 and TRBJ1-1; D is undetermined. This CDR3 has 12 amino acids. Trimming cost V 2 bases and J 1 base, with 5 bases left between them. Germline CDR1 GTSNPN, CDR2 SVGIG (reference sequence). The CDR3 nucleotides are TGTGCCTGGAGTCGGGAGAACACTGAAGCTTTCTTT. Its translation: CAWSRENTEAFF.

This clonotype was seen a handful of times. With the library built for alpha chains, this beta chain is off target and its frequency is not meaningful. This sequence joins TRBV2 and TRBJ2-7, with D perhaps TRBD2 (5 bases). Germline V gene data show CDR1 as SNHLY and CDR2 as FYNNEI. The CDR3 is 12 amino acids. V shed 7 bases and J shed 5 bases, with 12 bases lying between them. The CDR3 here is CASNGVGHEQYF. Written as DNA, the CDR3 is TGTGCCAGCAACGGGGTGGGCCACGAGCAGTACTTC.

The sample holds many counts of this clonotype. The size of this beta chain means little, since it is a stray read in a library made for alpha chains. The V and J genes are TRBV28 and TRBJ2-2; D is perhaps TRBD1 (6 bases). The germline V and J ends were trimmed by 7 bases and 5 bases, with 17 bases remaining between them. Germline CDR1 and CDR2: MDHEN and SYDVKM. The CDR3 contains 15 residues. The CDR3 sequence is CASTSGAGWTGELFF. CDR3 DNA sequence: TGTGCCAGCACCTCAGGGGCAGGGTGGACCGGGGAGCTGTTTTTT.

This clonotype was seen at least ten times. With the library built for alpha chains, this beta chain is off target and its frequency is not meaningful. V usage is TRBV11-2 and J usage is TRBJ2-7; 8 bases fit TRBD2. V gave up 1 base and J gave up 5 bases; unmatched junction bases: 13. The germline V gene has CDR1 SGHAT and CDR2 FQNNGV. This CDR3 comprises 17 residues. In DNA form, the CDR3 reads TGTGCCAGCAGCTTAGGGAAAACGGGGGGGCCGGTCCACGAGCAGTACTTC. Translating gives CASSLGKTGGPVHEQYF.

This clonotype was seen at least ten times. The library was designed around alpha chains, so this beta chain is a stray read whose abundance carries little weight. The chain has TRBV10-3 and TRBJ2-5, with 11 bases identical to TRBD2. Per the germline V gene, CDR1 is ENHRY and CDR2 is SYGVKD. V was pared by 7 bases and J by 4 bases, with 2 bases of the junction left unmatched. The CDR3 sequence is 13 residues long. Written as DNA, the CDR3 is TGTGCCATCACCGGGACTAGCGGAGAGACCCAGTACTTC. This sequence encodes CAITGTSGETQYF.

This clonotype was seen ten or more times. This beta chain represents an off-target read in a library built for alpha chains; its size is of limited meaning. The rearrangement links TRBV5-6 to TRBJ2-7; perhaps TRBD2 as D (5 bases). This CDR3 spans 15 amino acids. CDR1 SGHDT and CDR2 YYEEEE come from the germline V gene. The V end was cut by 6 bases, the J end by 1 base, with 17 bases between. Written as DNA, the CDR3 is TGTGCCAGCACACCCGGGCGAACTAGTTCCTACGAGCAGTACTTC. Amino acids: CASTPGRTSSYEQYF.

This clonotype was recorded many times. With the library built for alpha chains, this beta chain is off target and its frequency is not meaningful. The chain couples TRBV6-2 or TRBV6-3 to TRBJ1-6; D not resolved. The CDR3 contains 15 residues. The germline V gene has CDR1 MNHEY and CDR2 SVGEGT. Trimming removed 2 bases at V and 7 bases at J, with 12 bases between. CDR3 nucleotide sequence: TGTGCCAGCAGTTACCCACGGACGAGGAATTCACCCCTCCACTTT. Translation gives CASSYPRTRNSPLHF.

This clonotype was counted a few times. A library prepared for alpha chains yielded this beta chain as an off-target read; its size is of little meaning. The V gene is TRBV12-3 or TRBV12-4, the J gene TRBJ1-5; 7 bases map to TRBD1. The CDR3 is 18 residues long. V was clipped by 2 bases and J by 0 bases; unmatched bases: 10. The CDR3: CASSLLRTGEYSNQPQHF. Written as DNA, the CDR3 is TGTGCCAGCAGTTTACTCCGGACAGGAGAATATAGCAATCAGCCCCAGCATTTT.

The table lists this clonotype with many counts. In a library made to pick up alpha chains, this beta chain is a stray read with a size that means little. V usage is TRBV9 and J usage is TRBJ2-7; 7 nucleotides agree with TRBD1. Trimming at V came to 0 bases and at J to 5 bases, leaving 8 bases not matched to a gene. The germline CDR1 and CDR2 sequences are SGDLS and YYNGEE. CDR3 length equals 15 residues. The CDR3 loop reads CASSVAGTVPHEQYF. Written as DNA, the CDR3 is TGTGCCAGCAGCGTAGCCGGGACAGTCCCCCACGAGCAGTACTTC.

This clonotype was seen more than once but under ten times. This beta chain was picked up by a library intended for alpha chains and is off target, so its count carries little meaning. The rearrangement uses TRBV12-3 or TRBV12-4 and TRBJ2-7; D gene uncertain. The CDR3 is made up of 13 amino acids. V lost 5 bases to trimming and J lost 0 bases, with 8 bases between them. The CDR3 DNA reads as TGTGCCAGCAGTGCCTCTGGCTCCTACGAGCAGTACTTC. Protein: CASSASGSYEQYF.